Listed below are T cell receptor beta chains from one sample, sequenced in a study of T cell responses to AZD1222 COVID-19 vaccine. Only in-frame clones appear in the TCRdb table, and some are missing; sequencing was by immunoSEQ multiplex PCR. The top ten clones hold about a quarter of a sample with tens of thousands of clones, around 84% of them seen once. The sequencing used peripheral blood, collected on day 0 of AZD1222 vaccination. The receptors derive from an adult in good health. Each CDR3 is given with its conserved first and last residue. Each record gives: V gene, D gene, J gene, clone size, CDR3 protein, CDR3 DNA. D genes are given only for firm matches. The listing skips clone size in some rows; elsewhere it reads once, few, many or a size class.

>TRBV3-1/TRBV3-2|TRBD1|TRBJ1-5|-
CASSPTGANQPQHF
TGTGCCAGCAGCCCGACAGGGGCCAATCAGCCCCAGCATTTT
>TRBV4-2|TRBD1|TRBJ2-2|-
CASSQPGQTPTGELFF
TGTGCCAGCAGCCAACCGGGACAGACCCCCACCGGGGAGCTGTTTTTT
>TRBV11-2|-|TRBJ1-6|-
CASSLAGGPRGNPLHF
TGTGCCAGCAGCTTAGCTGGGGGGCCCCGGGGGAATCCCCTCCACTTT
>TRBV6-5|-|TRBJ1-1|-
CASSSPGRKNTEAFF
TGTGCCAGCAGTTCCCCAGGACGAAAGAACACTGAAGCTTTCTTT
>TRBV11-2|-|TRBJ2-3|-
CASSLGGMGDTQYF
TGTGCCAGCAGCTTAGGCGGGATGGGAGATACGCAGTATTTT
>TRBV7-9|TRBD1|TRBJ1-2|once
CASSARPTGGADYGYTF
TGTGCCAGCAGCGCACGGCCCACAGGGGGCGCCGACTATGGCTACACCTTC
>TRBV6-5|-|TRBJ1-3|-
CASSSGSSGNTIYF
TGTGCCAGCAGCTCTGGGAGCTCTGGAAACACCATATATTTT
>TRBV6-5|-|TRBJ1-1|-
CASRKQMNTEAFF
TGTGCCAGCAGGAAACAGATGAACACTGAAGCTTTCTTT
>TRBV11-2|TRBD1|TRBJ2-7|-
CASSLVRGQKGEQYF
TGTGCCAGCAGCTTAGTCAGGGGGCAAAAGGGCGAGCAGTACTTC
>TRBV4-2|TRBD1|TRBJ1-2|few
CASSQMGQGQGYTF
TGTGCCAGCAGCCAAATGGGACAGGGTCAGGGCTACACCTTC
>TRBV6-2/TRBV6-3|-|TRBJ2-1|-
CASSYLLRTPEQFF
TGTGCCAGCAGTTACCTCCTCCGGACCCCGGAGCAGTTCTTC
>TRBV27|-|TRBJ2-5|-
CASRRRGSQETQYF
TGTGCCAGTAGACGCCGGGGCTCGCAAGAGACCCAGTACTTC
>TRBV19|-|TRBJ1-3|-
CASTSGVGNTIYF
TGTGCCAGTACGTCAGGGGTAGGAAACACCATATATTTT
>TRBV30|-|TRBJ1-4|-
CAWSVGGGDEKLFF
TGTGCCTGGAGTGTAGGAGGGGGTGATGAAAAACTGTTTTTT
>TRBV7-2|TRBD2|TRBJ2-2|-
CASSSSLAGANTGELFF
TGTGCCAGCAGCTCTAGCTTAGCGGGAGCGAACACCGGGGAGCTGTTTTTT
>TRBV30|TRBD2|TRBJ2-2|-
CAWAGTRYTGELFF
TGTGCCTGGGCCGGGACTAGGTACACCGGGGAGCTGTTTTTT
>TRBV9|-|TRBJ1-4|-
CASSVGGEGEKLFF
TGTGCCAGCAGCGTAGGAGGAGAGGGGGAAAAACTGTTTTTT
>TRBV5-1|TRBD2|TRBJ2-2|-
CASSLGLAGYTGELFF
TGCGCCAGCAGCCTGGGACTAGCGGGATACACCGGGGAGCTGTTTTTT
>TRBV5-1|-|TRBJ1-2|-
CASSFEDRLYGYTF
TGCGCCAGCAGCTTTGAAGACAGGCTCTATGGCTACACCTTC
>TRBV6-2/TRBV6-3|-|TRBJ2-7|-
CASSYRLATYEQYF
TGTGCCAGCAGTTACCGGCTAGCGACCTACGAGCAGTACTTC
>TRBV10-1|TRBD1|TRBJ2-3|-
CASSDGTGSGDTQYF
TGCGCCAGCAGTGACGGGACAGGGTCCGGAGATACGCAGTATTTT
>TRBV12-3/TRBV12-4|-|TRBJ2-3|-
CASSVYPDTQYF
TGTGCCAGCAGTGTTTATCCAGATACGCAGTATTTT
>TRBV7-9|-|TRBJ1-2|-
CASVSGDDGYTF
TGTGCCAGCGTTTCCGGGGACGATGGCTACACCTTC
>TRBV5-5|-|TRBJ1-2|-
CASSLVVFGRRSPDYGYTF
TGTGCCAGCAGCTTGGTAGTTTTTGGACGGCGGTCCCCGGACTATGGCTACACCTTC
>TRBV7-3|-|TRBJ1-1|-
CASSFGDPQAVAFF
TGTGCCAGCAGCTTCGGGGACCCCCAGGCGGTAGCTTTCTTT
>TRBV27|-|TRBJ2-7|-
CASSLGDVSYEQYF
TGTGCCAGCAGTTTAGGGGACGTCTCCTACGAGCAGTACTTC
>TRBV7-2|-|TRBJ1-1|-
CASSYHRDTEAFF
TGTGCCAGCAGCTACCACAGGGACACTGAAGCTTTCTTT
>TRBV7-2|TRBD2|TRBJ2-1|-
CASSNKGLAGTEQFF
TGTGCCAGCAGCAATAAGGGTCTAGCGGGCACAGAGCAGTTCTTC
>TRBV7-9|-|TRBJ1-2|many
CASSFDSHGYTF
TGTGCCAGCAGCTTCGACAGCCATGGCTACACCTTC
>TRBV19|TRBD2|TRBJ2-3|-
CASSPKAGASGGADTQYF
TGTGCCAGTAGTCCCAAGGCTGGGGCGTCGGGAGGGGCAGATACGCAGTATTTT
>TRBV29-1|-|TRBJ2-7|-
CSVEDRSRGVKEQYF
TGCAGCGTTGAAGATCGGTCTAGGGGGGTGAAGGAGCAGTACTTC
>TRBV6-6|-|TRBJ2-4|-
CASSYSEGAKNIQYF
TGTGCCAGCAGTTACTCGGAAGGGGCCAAAAACATTCAGTACTTC
>TRBV6-1|-|TRBJ2-7|-
CASSETFAGVGEQYF
TGTGCCAGCAGTGAGACATTTGCAGGGGTGGGCGAGCAGTACTTC
>TRBV19|-|TRBJ1-6|-
CASSNQGGNSPLHF
TGTGCCAGTAGTAATCAAGGGGGTAATTCACCCCTCCACTTT
>TRBV3-1/TRBV3-2|-|TRBJ1-5|once
CASSQDSGEGQPQHF
TGTGCCAGCAGCCAAGATTCAGGTGAAGGGCAGCCCCAGCATTTT
>TRBV4-1|-|TRBJ2-2|-
CASSQRGYAGELFF
TGCGCCAGCAGCCAAAGGGGGTACGCCGGGGAGCTGTTTTTT
>TRBV28|-|TRBJ1-5|-
CASSLADGSNQPQHF
TGTGCCAGCAGTTTAGCAGACGGTAGCAATCAGCCCCAGCATTTT
>TRBV6-2/TRBV6-3|-|TRBJ2-2|-
CASSYEGLNTGELFF
TGTGCCAGCAGTTACGAGGGGCTGAACACCGGGGAGCTGTTTTTT
>TRBV27|TRBD2|TRBJ2-7|-
CASSTQTSGRAYEQYF
TGTGCCAGCAGTACGCAAACTAGCGGGAGGGCCTACGAGCAGTACTTC
>TRBV5-4|-|TRBJ1-1|-
CASSLVDRNTEAFF
TGTGCCAGCAGCTTGGTGGACAGAAACACTGAAGCTTTCTTT